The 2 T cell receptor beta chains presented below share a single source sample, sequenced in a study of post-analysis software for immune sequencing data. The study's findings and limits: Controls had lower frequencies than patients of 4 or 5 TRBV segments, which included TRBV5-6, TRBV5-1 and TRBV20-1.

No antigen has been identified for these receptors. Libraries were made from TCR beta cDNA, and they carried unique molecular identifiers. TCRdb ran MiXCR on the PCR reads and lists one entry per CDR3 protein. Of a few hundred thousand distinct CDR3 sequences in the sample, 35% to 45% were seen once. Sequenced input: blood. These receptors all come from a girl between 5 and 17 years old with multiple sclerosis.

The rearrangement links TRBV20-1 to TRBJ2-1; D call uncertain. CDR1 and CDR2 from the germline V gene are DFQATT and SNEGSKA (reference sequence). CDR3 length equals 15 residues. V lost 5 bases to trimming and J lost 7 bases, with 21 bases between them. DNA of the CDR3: TGCAGTGCTCCCAGTCAGAGCGCCCTTAGTAATGAGCAGTTCTTC. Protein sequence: CSAPSQSALSNEQFF.

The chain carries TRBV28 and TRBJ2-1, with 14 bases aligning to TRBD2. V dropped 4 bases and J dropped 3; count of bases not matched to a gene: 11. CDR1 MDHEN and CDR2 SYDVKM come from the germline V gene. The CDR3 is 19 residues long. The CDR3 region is CASSSVRLAGGINYNEQFF. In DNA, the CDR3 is TGTGCCAGCAGTTCAGTACGACTAGCGGGGGGGATTAACTACAATGAGCAGTTCTTC.